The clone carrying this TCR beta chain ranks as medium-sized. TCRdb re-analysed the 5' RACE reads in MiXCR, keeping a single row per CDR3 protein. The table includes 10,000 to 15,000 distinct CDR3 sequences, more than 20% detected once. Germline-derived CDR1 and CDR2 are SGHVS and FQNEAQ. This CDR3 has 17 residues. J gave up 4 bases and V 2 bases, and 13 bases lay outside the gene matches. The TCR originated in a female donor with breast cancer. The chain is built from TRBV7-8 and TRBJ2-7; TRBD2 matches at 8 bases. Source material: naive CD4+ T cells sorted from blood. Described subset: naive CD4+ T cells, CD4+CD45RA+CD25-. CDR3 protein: CASSLSPRSGISYEQYF. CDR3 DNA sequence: TGTGCCAGCAGCTTATCCCCCCGTAGCGGGATTTCTTACGAGCAGTACTTC.